Below, 15 T cell receptor beta chains from the same sample are listed, as sequenced in a study of technical replicates of blood from several donors. Using immunoSEQ multiplex PCR, the repertoire was profiled, and TCRdb retains in-frame clones only, with some absent. The sample lists fewer than 65,000 clones, more than 75% occurring once. The material sequenced was PBMCs. The receptors come from a human donor in good health. Some clones in this sample may be carry-over from other donors' samples.

J is TRBJ1-2 and V is TRBV19; possibly TRBD1 for D (5 bases). V lost 8 bases and J 8 bases, leaving 24 bases between the germline ends. Germline V CDR1 and CDR2: LNHDA, SQIVND (reference sequence). This CDR3 comprises 15 residues. This CDR3 is CASFGSRQKMGGYTF. The CDR3 DNA reads TGTGCCAGTTTCGGATCGAGACAGAAAATGGGGGGCTACACCTTC.

The V gene is TRBV18, the J gene TRBJ2-5, with D possibly matching TRBD1 (6 bases). V shed 6 bases and J shed 5 bases, with 13 bases lying between them. Germline V CDR1 and CDR2: KGHSH, LQKENI. The length of the CDR3 is 13 residues. CDR3 coding DNA: TGTGCCAGCTCGCAGGACAGTTCGGAGACCCAGTACTTC. It translates to CASSQDSSETQYF.

V is TRBV27 and J is TRBJ1-4; a possible D gene is TRBD1 (6 bases). Trimming removed 4 bases from V and 2 bases from J, with 8 bases in between. Germline values: CDR1 MNHEY, CDR2 SMNVEV (reference sequence). The CDR3 is made up of 14 amino acids. This CDR3 is CASSSQGTNEKLFF. Here the CDR3 DNA reads TGTGCCAGCAGTTCTCAGGGGACTAATGAAAAACTGTTTTTT.

In this sample, this clone turned up a few times. This chain uses TRBV19 with TRBJ1-4; 10 positions agree with TRBD1. V trimming: 7 bases; J trimming: 7 bases; junction bases outside the gene matches: 3. Germline V gene data show CDR1 as LNHDA and CDR2 as SQIVND (reference sequence). CDR3 length: 13 amino acids. The chain's CDR3 is CASTGQGREKLFF. Written as DNA, the CDR3 is TGTGCCAGTACGGGACAGGGGCGTGAAAAACTGTTTTTT.

The CDR3: CASSSARTNEQFF. CDR3 coding DNA: TGTGCCAGCAGCTCCGCTAGAACCAATGAGCAGTTCTTC. This sequence joins TRBV7-6 and TRBJ2-1; D remains ambiguous. Looked up from germline, CDR1 is SGHVS and CDR2 is FNYEAQ. V was trimmed by 4 bases and J by 6 bases, leaving 10 bases between them. The CDR3 covers 13 residues. Full variable domain (remainder filled in from reference TRBV7-6 and TRBJ2-1): GAGVSQSPRYKVTKRGQDVALRCDPISGHVSLYWYRQALGQGPEFLTYFNYEAQQDKSGLPNDRFSAERPEGSISTLTIQRTEQRDSAMYRCASSSARTNEQFFGPGTRLTVL.

This chain connects TRBV18 to TRBJ1-6; 7 nucleotides agree with TRBD1. The ends lost 2 bases at V and 8 bases at J; junction bases unmatched: 9. The CDR3 runs 16 residues. CDR1 is KGHSH and CDR2 is LQKENI in the germline V gene. CDR3 bases: TGTGCCAGCTCACCAGCGACAGGGTCAGTTGATTCACCCCTCCACTTT. Translated: CASSPATGSVDSPLHF.

V is TRBV18 and J is TRBJ2-3; no reliable D call. Trimming stripped 2 bases from V and 5 bases from J, with 8 bases between. Germline values: CDR1 KGHSH, CDR2 LQKENI. The CDR3 loop spans 13 amino acids. The CDR3 DNA sequence: TGTGCCAGCTCACCAGGGCTTAAAGATACGCAGTATTTT. This gives the protein CASSPGLKDTQYF.

The J gene is TRBJ1-2, the V gene TRBV5-1; the match to TRBD1 covers 7 bases. The germline gives CDR1 SGHRS, CDR2 YFSETQ. The CDR3 runs 14 residues. The V and J ends lost 4 bases and 4 bases, in that order; junction bases with no gene match: 7. In nucleotides, the CDR3 is TGCGCCAGCAGCGACCCGGGACAGCTCTATGGCTACACCTTC. Its protein product is CASSDPGQLYGYTF.

This clone was found once. The sample holds other DNA sequences that translate to the same CDR3. The chain links TRBV7-2 to TRBJ2-3; TRBD2 matches 11 bases. Germline-derived CDR1 and CDR2 are SGHTA and FQGNSA. J was trimmed by 4 bases and V by 4 bases; bases with no gene match: 4. The length of the CDR3 is 15 residues. The CDR3 DNA sequence: TGTGCCAGCAGCTCACTAGCGGGAGCTCCAGATACGCAGTATTTT. Its translation is CASSSLAGAPDTQYF.

This chain's CDR3 is CSGNQGNTIYF. CDR3 coding DNA: TGCAGCGGCAACCAGGGAAACACCATATATTTT. The gene calls are TRBV29-1 and TRBJ1-3; D not resolved. From germline, CDR1 is SQVTM and CDR2 ANQGSEA. Trimming stripped 7 bases from V and 4 bases from J, with 8 bases between. The CDR3 is 11 residues long. Complete variable domain (other parts from reference TRBV29-1 and TRBJ1-3): SAVISQKPSRDICQRGTSLTIQCQVDSQVTMMFWYRQQPGQSLTLIATANQGSEATYESGFVIDKFPISRPNLTFSTLTVSNMSPEDSSIYLCSGNQGNTIYFGEGSWLTVV.

This chain connects TRBV5-6 to TRBJ1-2; TRBD1 aligns across 7 bases. V lost 4 bases and J lost 5; bases outside the gene matches: 5. CDR1 is SGHDT and CDR2 is YYEEEE in the germline V gene. CDR3 length: 13 amino acids. The CDR3 nucleotides are TGTGCCAGCAGCACCGGGACAGAGTATGGCTACACCTTC. Encoded protein: CASSTGTEYGYTF.

This clone was seen only a few times. V is TRBV7-9 and J is TRBJ2-7, with 7 positions matching TRBD2. CDR1 and CDR2 from the germline V gene are SEHNR and FQNEAQ (reference sequence). CDR3 length: 15 amino acids. The trim removed 0 bases at V and 3 bases at J, leaving 5 bases unmatched. DNA for the CDR3: TGTGCCAGCAGCTTAGCGGCGGGAGCCGGCTACGAGCAGTACTTC. It translates to CASSLAAGAGYEQYF.

The chain couples TRBV6-5 to TRBJ1-2, with D possibly matching TRBD1 (5 bases). Looked up from germline, CDR1 is MNHEY and CDR2 is SVGAGI. The CDR3 runs to 14 residues. Trimming removed 1 base from V and 4 bases from J, with 10 bases in between. The chain's CDR3 is CASSYLGQGYGYTF. CDR3 sequence (DNA): TGTGCCAGCAGTTACTTGGGTCAGGGCTATGGCTACACCTTC.

The V gene is TRBV7-2, the J gene TRBJ1-2, with no clear D. V lost 3 bases to trimming and J lost 3 bases, with 14 bases between them. The CDR3 length is 15 residues. CDR1 and CDR2 (germline): SGHTA, FQGNSA. The CDR3, as DNA: TGTGCCAGCAGCTTCGGTATAGCCCGAGACTATGGCTACACCTTC. Translation gives CASSFGIARDYGYTF.

The chain recombines TRBV5-1 with TRBJ2-2, with D possibly being TRBD1 (5 bases). Germline V gives CDR1 SGHRS, CDR2 YFSETQ. The ends were cut back, 0 bases at V and 5 bases at J, with 5 bases in the middle. The CDR3 is 13 residues long. The CDR3 nucleotides read TGCGCCAGCAGCTTGGAGGGGACCGGGGAGCTGTTTTTT. Translated: CASSLEGTGELFF.